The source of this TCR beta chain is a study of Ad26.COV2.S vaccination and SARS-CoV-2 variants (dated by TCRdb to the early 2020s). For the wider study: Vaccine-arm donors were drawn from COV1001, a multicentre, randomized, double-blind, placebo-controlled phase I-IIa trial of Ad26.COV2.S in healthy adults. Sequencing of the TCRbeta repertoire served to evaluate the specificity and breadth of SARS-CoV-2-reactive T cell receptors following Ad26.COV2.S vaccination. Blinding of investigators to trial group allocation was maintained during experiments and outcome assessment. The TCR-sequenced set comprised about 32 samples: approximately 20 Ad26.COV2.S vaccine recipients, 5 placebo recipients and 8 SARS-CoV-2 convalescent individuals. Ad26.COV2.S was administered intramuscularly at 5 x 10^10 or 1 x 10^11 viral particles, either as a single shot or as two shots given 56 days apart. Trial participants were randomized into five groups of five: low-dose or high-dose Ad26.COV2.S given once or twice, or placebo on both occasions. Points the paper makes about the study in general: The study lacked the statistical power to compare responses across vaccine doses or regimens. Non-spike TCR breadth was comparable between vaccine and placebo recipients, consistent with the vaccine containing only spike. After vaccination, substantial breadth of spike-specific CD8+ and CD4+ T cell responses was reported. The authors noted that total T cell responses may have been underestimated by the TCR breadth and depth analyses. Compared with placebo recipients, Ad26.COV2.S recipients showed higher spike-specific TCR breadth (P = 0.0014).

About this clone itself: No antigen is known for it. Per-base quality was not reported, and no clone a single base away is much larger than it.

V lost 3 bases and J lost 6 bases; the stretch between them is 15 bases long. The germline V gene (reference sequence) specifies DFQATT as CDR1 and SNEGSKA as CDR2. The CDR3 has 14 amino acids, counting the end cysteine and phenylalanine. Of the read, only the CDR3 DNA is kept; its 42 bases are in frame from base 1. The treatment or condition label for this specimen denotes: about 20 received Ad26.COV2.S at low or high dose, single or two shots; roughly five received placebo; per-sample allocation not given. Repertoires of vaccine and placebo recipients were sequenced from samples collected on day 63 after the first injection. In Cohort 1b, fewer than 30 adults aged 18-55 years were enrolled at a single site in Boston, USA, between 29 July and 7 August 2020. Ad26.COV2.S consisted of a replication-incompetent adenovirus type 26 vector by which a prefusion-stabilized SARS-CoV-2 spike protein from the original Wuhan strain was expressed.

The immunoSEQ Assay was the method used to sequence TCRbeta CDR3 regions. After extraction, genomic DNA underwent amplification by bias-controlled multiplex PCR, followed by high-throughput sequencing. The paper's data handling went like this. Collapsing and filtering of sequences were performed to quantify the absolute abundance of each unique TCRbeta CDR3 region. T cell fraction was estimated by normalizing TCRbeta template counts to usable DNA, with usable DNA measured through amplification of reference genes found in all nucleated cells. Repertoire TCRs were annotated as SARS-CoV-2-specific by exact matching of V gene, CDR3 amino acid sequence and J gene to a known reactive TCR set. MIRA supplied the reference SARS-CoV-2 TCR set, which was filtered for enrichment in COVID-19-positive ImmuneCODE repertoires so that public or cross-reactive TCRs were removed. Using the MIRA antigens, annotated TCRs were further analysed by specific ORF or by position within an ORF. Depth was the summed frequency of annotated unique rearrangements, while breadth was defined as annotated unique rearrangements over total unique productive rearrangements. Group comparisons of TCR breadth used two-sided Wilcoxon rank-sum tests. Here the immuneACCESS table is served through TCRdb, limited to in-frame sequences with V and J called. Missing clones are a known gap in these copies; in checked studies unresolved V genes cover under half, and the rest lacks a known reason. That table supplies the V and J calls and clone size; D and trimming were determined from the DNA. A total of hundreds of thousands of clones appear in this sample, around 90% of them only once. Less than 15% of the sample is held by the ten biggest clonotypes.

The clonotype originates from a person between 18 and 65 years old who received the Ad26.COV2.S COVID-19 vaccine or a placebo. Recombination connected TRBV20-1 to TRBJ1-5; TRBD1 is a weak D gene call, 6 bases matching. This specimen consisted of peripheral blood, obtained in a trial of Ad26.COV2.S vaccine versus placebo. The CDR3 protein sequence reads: CSASTGGGGQPQHF. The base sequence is TGCAGTGCTAGTACCGGGGGCGGTGGTCAGCCCCAGCATTTT.